A selection of T cell receptor beta chains follows, all from one sample in a study of T cell responses to AZD1222 COVID-19 vaccine. Here immunoSEQ multiplex PCR was the method, and the copy in TCRdb shows in-frame clones only, minus some. The sample lists about 120,000 clones, about 92% seen once, with around 15% in the top ten. Material: peripheral blood, obtained on day 0 of AZD1222 vaccination. The receptors were sampled from an adult in good health. The CDR3 runs from the conserved cysteine through the conserved F or W. D genes are given only for firm matches. A row's size may be missing; if present it is once, few, many or a size class.

clone_size: NA; v_call: TRBV13; j_call: TRBJ1-1; d_call: NA; cdr3_nt: TGTGCCAGCAGCTCGGGACACAATGGCAACACTGAAGCTTTCTTT; cdr3_aa: CASSSGHNGNTEAFF
clone_size: NA; v_call: TRBV3-1/TRBV3-2; j_call: TRBJ1-6; d_call: TRBD1; cdr3_nt: TGTGCCAGCAGACCGGACAGGAGGGCCCTCCACTTT; cdr3_aa: CASRPDRRALHF
clone_size: NA; v_call: TRBV18; j_call: TRBJ2-1; d_call: TRBD2; cdr3_nt: TGTGCCAGCTCACTGATTAGCGGGGGAGTCGTCGATGAGCAGTTCTTC; cdr3_aa: CASSLISGGVVDEQFF
clone_size: NA; v_call: TRBV5-5; j_call: TRBJ2-6; d_call: TRBD1; cdr3_nt: TGTGCCAGCAGCTCGGGGGACAGGGTGGTTTCTGGGGCCAACGTCCTGACTTTC; cdr3_aa: CASSSGDRVVSGANVLTF
clone_size: NA; v_call: TRBV29-1; j_call: TRBJ1-5; d_call: NA; cdr3_nt: TGCAGCGTTGAAGAGGGGGGAATTGGGCAGCCCCAGCATTTT; cdr3_aa: CSVEEGGIGQPQHF
clone_size: NA; v_call: TRBV28; j_call: TRBJ1-1; d_call: TRBD1; cdr3_nt: TGTGCCAGTTCACCGGGACAGCAGAACACTGAAGCTTTCTTT; cdr3_aa: CASSPGQQNTEAFF
clone_size: NA; v_call: TRBV30; j_call: TRBJ1-2; d_call: NA; cdr3_nt: TGTGCCTGGAGTGCGCAACTATCCCCGGGACTAACTAGGAGTGGCTACACCTTC; cdr3_aa: CAWSAQLSPGLTRSGYTF
clone_size: NA; v_call: TRBV10-1; j_call: TRBJ1-5; d_call: TRBD1; cdr3_nt: TGCGCCAGCAGTGAATGGGGACAGGGGCATAGCAATCAGCCCCAGCATTTT; cdr3_aa: CASSEWGQGHSNQPQHF
clone_size: NA; v_call: TRBV13; j_call: TRBJ1-1; d_call: NA; cdr3_nt: TGTGCCAGCAGCTTCCCAAAGGGGAGCACTGAAGCTTTCTTT; cdr3_aa: CASSFPKGSTEAFF
clone_size: NA; v_call: TRBV20-1; j_call: TRBJ1-1; d_call: NA; cdr3_nt: TGCAGTGCTGTTAAATGGGCTGAAGCTTTCTTT; cdr3_aa: CSAVKWAEAFF
clone_size: NA; v_call: TRBV19; j_call: TRBJ2-1; d_call: NA; cdr3_nt: TGTGCCAGTAGTATAGAGACGGGAGAGAATGAGCAGTTCTTC; cdr3_aa: CASSIETGENEQFF
clone_size: NA; v_call: TRBV19; j_call: TRBJ1-2; d_call: NA; cdr3_nt: TGTGCCAGTAGTTCGGCGTATGGCTACACCTTC; cdr3_aa: CASSSAYGYTF
clone_size: NA; v_call: TRBV4-3; j_call: TRBJ1-3; d_call: NA; cdr3_nt: TGCGCCAGCAGCCAAGAGCGGATCTCTGGAAACACCATATATTTT; cdr3_aa: CASSQERISGNTIYF
clone_size: NA; v_call: TRBV28; j_call: TRBJ1-2; d_call: NA; cdr3_nt: TGTGCCAGCAGTCGGGGTCGGGGCTACACCTTC; cdr3_aa: CASSRGRGYTF
clone_size: NA; v_call: TRBV3-1/TRBV3-2; j_call: TRBJ2-7; d_call: NA; cdr3_nt: TGTGCCAGCAGCCAAGCTTTAGGGGCCTACGAGCAGTACTTC; cdr3_aa: CASSQALGAYEQYF
clone_size: once; v_call: TRBV11-2; j_call: TRBJ1-1; d_call: NA; cdr3_nt: TGTGCCAGCAGCCATGGTCCCGGACAGCCGACTAGGGAAGCTTTCTTT; cdr3_aa: CASSHGPGQPTREAFF
clone_size: NA; v_call: TRBV19; j_call: TRBJ1-1; d_call: NA; cdr3_nt: TGTGCCAGTAGTATAGATTCGGAAGGAGCGATCCGAGCTTTCTTT; cdr3_aa: CASSIDSEGAIRAFF
clone_size: NA; v_call: TRBV29-1; j_call: TRBJ1-2; d_call: TRBD1; cdr3_nt: TGCAGCGTTGAAGATCCGACAGGGGGCTACTATGGCTACACCTTC; cdr3_aa: CSVEDPTGGYYGYTF
clone_size: NA; v_call: TRBV10-3; j_call: TRBJ1-2; d_call: TRBD1; cdr3_nt: TGTGCCATCAGTGAACACACAGGGGGCAGCTATGGCTACACCTTC; cdr3_aa: CAISEHTGGSYGYTF
clone_size: NA; v_call: TRBV7-9; j_call: TRBJ2-5; d_call: NA; cdr3_nt: TGTGCCAGCAGCCACACGGGGGGCGCGGAGACCCAGTACTTC; cdr3_aa: CASSHTGGAETQYF
clone_size: NA; v_call: TRBV5-1; j_call: TRBJ2-1; d_call: NA; cdr3_nt: TGCGCCAGCAGCTTAGACGGACAGCCCTCCTACAATGAGCAGTTCTTC; cdr3_aa: CASSLDGQPSYNEQFF
clone_size: NA; v_call: TRBV30; j_call: TRBJ1-2; d_call: NA; cdr3_nt: TGTGCCTGGAGTGCGGGACTGCACTATGGCTACACCTTC; cdr3_aa: CAWSAGLHYGYTF
clone_size: NA; v_call: TRBV30; j_call: TRBJ2-1; d_call: NA; cdr3_nt: TGTGCCTGGAGTGTAAGGAGTGAGCAGTTCTTC; cdr3_aa: CAWSVRSEQFF
clone_size: NA; v_call: TRBV27; j_call: TRBJ2-5; d_call: NA; cdr3_nt: TGTGCCAGCAGCCCCCCTGGTCGGGCTCAAGAGACCCAGTACTTC; cdr3_aa: CASSPPGRAQETQYF
clone_size: NA; v_call: TRBV2; j_call: TRBJ1-3; d_call: NA; cdr3_nt: TGTGCCAGTACTACAGGGCCTGGAAACACCATATATTTT; cdr3_aa: CASTTGPGNTIYF
clone_size: NA; v_call: TRBV29-1; j_call: TRBJ2-7; d_call: TRBD2; cdr3_nt: TGCAGCGTTGAAGAATTCTTAGCGGGGGGAAACTACGAGCAGTACTTC; cdr3_aa: CSVEEFLAGGNYEQYF
clone_size: NA; v_call: TRBV19; j_call: TRBJ1-1; d_call: NA; cdr3_nt: TGTGCCAGTAGTATAAGGAACAGAGTGAACACTGAAGCTTTCTTT; cdr3_aa: CASSIRNRVNTEAFF
clone_size: NA; v_call: TRBV5-1; j_call: TRBJ2-7; d_call: NA; cdr3_nt: TGCGCCAGCAGCTTGATGGAGGTTCCCCGTCGTCCCTACGAGCAGTACTTC; cdr3_aa: CASSLMEVPRRPYEQYF
clone_size: NA; v_call: TRBV14; j_call: TRBJ1-4; d_call: NA; cdr3_nt: TGTGCCAGCAGCCTGTGGGGGGAAAAACTGTTTTTT; cdr3_aa: CASSLWGEKLFF
clone_size: NA; v_call: TRBV24-1; j_call: TRBJ2-3; d_call: TRBD2; cdr3_nt: TGTGCCACCAGTGGGACTAGCGGGTACACAGATACGCAGTATTTT; cdr3_aa: CATSGTSGYTDTQYF
clone_size: NA; v_call: TRBV7-2; j_call: TRBJ1-3; d_call: NA; cdr3_nt: TGTGCCAGCAGCCTCTCTGGAAACACCATATATTTT; cdr3_aa: CASSLSGNTIYF
clone_size: NA; v_call: TRBV29-1; j_call: TRBJ1-2; d_call: TRBD1; cdr3_nt: TGCAGCGTTGAAGATTCAGACAGGGGAAGGGACTATGGCTACACCTTC; cdr3_aa: CSVEDSDRGRDYGYTF
clone_size: NA; v_call: TRBV18; j_call: TRBJ1-6; d_call: TRBD1; cdr3_nt: TGTGCCAGCTCGCTCCGGGACAGCTATAATTCACCCCTCCACTTT; cdr3_aa: CASSLRDSYNSPLHF
clone_size: NA; v_call: TRBV6-5; j_call: TRBJ1-1; d_call: TRBD1; cdr3_nt: TGTGCCAGCAGCACAGACAGGGCCAGTGAAGCTTTCTTT; cdr3_aa: CASSTDRASEAFF
clone_size: NA; v_call: TRBV21-1; j_call: TRBJ2-5; d_call: NA; cdr3_nt: TGTGCCAGCAGCATTCCCGGGACAGGAAAAGAGACCCAGTACTTC; cdr3_aa: CASSIPGTGKETQYF
clone_size: NA; v_call: TRBV3-1/TRBV3-2; j_call: TRBJ1-1; d_call: NA; cdr3_nt: TGTGCCAGCAGCCAAGTTAGGAGGTCTGAAGCTTTCTTT; cdr3_aa: CASSQVRRSEAFF
clone_size: once; v_call: TRBV27; j_call: TRBJ2-1; d_call: TRBD2; cdr3_nt: TGTGCCAGCAGACTAGCGGCACACAATGAGCAGTTCTTC; cdr3_aa: CASRLAAHNEQFF
clone_size: NA; v_call: TRBV28; j_call: TRBJ2-6; d_call: NA; cdr3_nt: TGTGCCAGCAGTTTATTGGGATTCTCTGGGGCCAACGTCCTGACTTTC; cdr3_aa: CASSLLGFSGANVLTF
clone_size: NA; v_call: TRBV6-1; j_call: TRBJ1-4; d_call: NA; cdr3_nt: TGTGCCAGCAGTGAAGTGCAGGGGGAAAAACTGTTTTTT; cdr3_aa: CASSEVQGEKLFF
clone_size: NA; v_call: TRBV2; j_call: TRBJ1-1; d_call: NA; cdr3_nt: TGTGCCAGCAACCAACAGGAGAACACTGAAGCTTTCTTT; cdr3_aa: CASNQQENTEAFF
clone_size: NA; v_call: TRBV25-1; j_call: TRBJ1-2; d_call: TRBD1; cdr3_nt: TGTGCCAGCAGTGACCTAAACAGGGGACACTATGGCTACACCTTC; cdr3_aa: CASSDLNRGHYGYTF
clone_size: once; v_call: TRBV9; j_call: TRBJ1-6; d_call: TRBD1; cdr3_nt: TGTGCCAGCCAAGGACAGGATAATTCACCCCTCCACTTT; cdr3_aa: CASQGQDNSPLHF